The clone carrying this TCR beta chain was detected only a few times. Its antigen is unknown. The source of the sample is a study of cytomegalovirus exposure and HLA in healthy donors. Whole-study findings and limits: Earlier findings revealed that most TCR beta V segments proved productive either about 90% or about 30% of the time.

V gave up 3 bases and J gave up 4 bases, with 7 bases separating them. Germline assignment: CDR1 SGHDT and CDR2 YYEEEE. This CDR3 is built from 12 residues. PCR amplification relied on 60 Vbeta primers (plus 13 Jbeta primers). Sequenced by immunoSEQ multiplex PCR; TCRdb stores in-frame clones only, minus some. Here the sample spans around 67,000 clones, 55% to 65% being singletons. The receptor was isolated from a woman aged 45-65 years in good health and CMV-seronegative. Sequenced: PBMCs. The chain links TRBV5-6 to TRBJ1-2; D is unclear. The CDR3 DNA reads as TGTGCCAGCAGCTCCGGGAGCTATGGCTACACCTTC. Translation: CASSSGSYGYTF.